One and the same sample provided the 14 T cell receptor beta chains below, sequenced in a study of OX40 agonist ivuxolimab in advanced cancers. This table comes from immunoSEQ multiplex PCR, and its TCRdb copy is limited to in-frame clones, with some not included. The sample shows about 84,000 clones, approximately 89% of them seen only once. The sample in question was CD4+ or CD8+ T cells sorted from blood, obtained in a trial of the OX40 agonist ivuxolimab. The receptors come from an adult with an advanced solid tumor such as melanoma, head and neck, liver or kidney cancer.

The chain uses TRBV2 and TRBJ1-1; TRBD1 aligns across 7 bases. Per germline, CDR1 SNHLY and CDR2 FYNNEI. This CDR3 is built from 13 residues. Germline trimming cut 8 bases from V and 6 bases from J; bases unmatched to any gene: 9. CDR3 DNA: TGTGCCAGCGCGGTACAGGGGACACCTGAAGCTTTCTTT. It specifies CASAVQGTPEAFF.

This chain links TRBV2 with TRBJ2-3; D is unclear. V was trimmed by 6 bases and J by 5 bases, leaving 6 bases between them. The CDR3 spans 11 residues. Germline CDR1 is SNHLY and CDR2 is FYNNEI. The CDR3 here is CASRVGDTQYF. The CDR3, as DNA: TGTGCCAGCAGGGTCGGAGATACGCAGTATTTT.

V usage is TRBV5-4 and J usage is TRBJ2-7; tentative D call: TRBD2 (7 bases). Trimming took 0 bases from V and 3 from J, leaving 13 bases between them. CDR1 is SGHNT and CDR2 is YYREEE in the germline V gene (reference sequence). The CDR3 extends over 15 amino acids. In DNA form, the CDR3 reads TGTGCCAGCAGCTTGGGGGGGGGCCTAGTCTACGAGCAGTACTTC. Residues: CASSLGGGLVYEQYF.

The chain is built from TRBV28 and TRBJ2-6; the D gene is possibly TRBD2 (5 bases). Trimming removed 7 bases from V and 4 bases from J, with 17 bases in between. CDR3 length equals 16 residues. Germline loops: CDR1 MDHEN, CDR2 SYDVKM. CDR3 residues: CASTQEIPGGANVLTF. DNA for the CDR3: TGTGCCAGCACCCAGGAAATTCCGGGGGGGGCCAACGTCCTGACTTTC.

The rearrangement joins TRBV2 to TRBJ2-1, with a tentative D call TRBD2 (6 bases). The germline CDR1 and CDR2 sequences are SNHLY and FYNNEI. V was clipped by 5 bases and J by 9 bases, with 17 bases between them. This CDR3 has 14 amino acids. The CDR3 DNA reads TGTGCCAGCAGTTACAGCGGGTCCCGGGGTGAGCAGTTCTTC. Its protein is CASSYSGSRGEQFF.

The chain is built from TRBV21-1 and TRBJ2-2; TRBD2 reflects the table's D call only, with no check against the DNA. TRBV21-1 is a known pseudogene. This CDR3 is built from 20 residues. Here the CDR3 DNA reads TGTGCCAGCAGCAAATTCGGAGTCGGGGACTGGCGAACAAGAACCGGGGAGCTGTTTTTT. This translates into CASSKFGVGDWRTRTGELFF.

V gene TRBV19 combines with J gene TRBJ2-1; 8 positions match TRBD2. CDR1 LNHDA and CDR2 SQIVND come from the germline V gene (reference sequence). This CDR3 region has 15 residues. Trimming at V came to 1 base and at J to 8 bases, leaving 7 bases not matched to a gene. CDR3 sequence: CASSIAGRGGDEQFF. DNA of the CDR3: TGTGCCAGTAGTATAGCCGGGAGGGGGGGAGATGAGCAGTTCTTC. Full variable domain (missing parts from reference TRBV19 and TRBJ2-1): DGGITQSPKYLFRKEGQNVTLSCEQNLNHDAMYWYRQDPGQGLRLIYYSQIVNDFQKGDIAEGYSVSREKKESFPLTVTSAQKNPTAFYLCASSIAGRGGDEQFFGPGTRLTVL.

V usage is TRBV2 and J usage is TRBJ1-6, with 7 bases lining up with TRBD1. Germline loops: CDR1 SNHLY, CDR2 FYNNEI. The CDR3 is made up of 13 amino acids. The V segment lost 7 bases and the J segment 8 bases; nucleotides outside the gene matches: 5. As DNA, the CDR3 is TGTGCCAGCATCAGGCAGGGGGATTCACCCCTCCACTTT. This codes for CASIRQGDSPLHF.

This sequence joins TRBV5-4 and TRBJ2-3; D not certain. The CDR3 covers 15 residues. Germline CDR1 reads SGHNT; CDR2 reads YYREEE (reference sequence). V shed 5 bases and J shed 0 bases, with 13 bases lying between them. CDR3 nucleotide sequence: TGTGCCAGCAGTCAGGCAGGCGGTAGCACAGATACGCAGTATTTT. It encodes CASSQAGGSTDTQYF. The whole variable domain, remainder taken from reference TRBV5-4 and TRBJ2-3, is ETGVTQSPTHLIKTRGQQVTLRCSSQSGHNTVSWYQQALGQGPQFIFQYYREEENGRGNFPPRFSGLQFPNYSSELNVNALELDDSALYLCASSQAGGSTDTQYFGPGTRLTVL.

This chain links TRBV19 with TRBJ1-5; 7 bases line up with TRBD1. With 6 bases clipped from V and 4 bases from J, the junction kept 6 bases outside the gene matches. CDR1 and CDR2 from the germline V gene are LNHDA and SQIVND (reference sequence). The CDR3 extends over 14 amino acids. CDR3 bases: TGTGCCAGTAGCCCGGGACAGTTTAATCAGCCCCAGCATTTT. Residues: CASSPGQFNQPQHF.

This clone was detected a few times. The chain joins TRBV9 to TRBJ1-2, with D unclear. Trimming left V 4 bases short and J 4 bases short, with 17 bases between. The CDR3 sequence is 15 residues long. Looked up from germline, CDR1 is SGDLS and CDR2 is YYNGEE. The CDR3 sequence is CASSSRSSIPYGYTF. Here the CDR3 DNA reads TGTGCCAGCAGCTCGCGTTCTTCAATTCCCTATGGCTACACCTTC.

The rearrangement links TRBV18 to TRBJ1-1, with D tentatively TRBD1 (6 bases). CDR1 and CDR2 from the germline V gene are KGHSH and LQKENI. The CDR3 consists of 14 residues. V was shortened by 5 bases and J by 5 bases, with 15 bases between the two germline ends. The CDR3: CASSTDLGGTEAFF. The CDR3 DNA is TGTGCCAGCTCAACTGACCTAGGGGGGACTGAAGCTTTCTTT.

CDR3 sequence: CASSQGRGLYNEQFF. The CDR3 DNA follows: TGTGCCAGCAGCCAAGGGCGGGGGCTTTACAATGAGCAGTTCTTC. This sequence joins TRBV14 and TRBJ2-1; TRBD2 might be the D (7 bases). The CDR3 contains 15 residues. Germline CDR1 SGHDN, CDR2 FVKESK. Deletions cut 1 base from V and 4 bases from J, with 11 bases between. Together with reference TRBV14 and TRBJ2-1, the CDR3 gives the full variable domain: EAGVTQFPSHSVIEKGQTVTLRCDPISGHDNLYWYRRVMGKEIKFLLHFVKESKQDESGMPNNRFLAERTGGTYSTLKVQPAELEDSGVYFCASSQGRGLYNEQFFGPGTRLTVL.

The gene calls are TRBV19 and TRBJ1-1; no firm D call. In germline, CDR1 is LNHDA, CDR2 SQIVND (reference sequence). Trimming removed 5 bases from V and 1 base from J, with 11 bases in between. The CDR3 runs to 14 residues. The CDR3 reads CASSLTDGNTEAFF. In DNA, the CDR3 is TGTGCCAGTAGTCTTACGGACGGGAACACTGAAGCTTTCTTT.